This T cell receptor beta chain was captured in a study of cytotoxic CD8 clonotypes in ibrutinib-treated CLL. Study-wide context: Across the patients, roughly 10 were relapsed/refractory, under 16 treatment-naive and 17 to 18 IGHV unmutated. Study-level findings and limits: Private clonotypes, not public ones, expanded at ibrutinib response. Exceeding age-matched healthy donors, baseline clonality also tracked the counts of circulating CD8+ T cells.

Trimming pared 4 bases from V and 7 bases from J, leaving 8 bases between. Germline V gene data show CDR1 as SGHDN and CDR2 as FVKESK. The CDR3 is made up of 12 amino acids. On this clone itself: Its specificity is unknown.

The planned depth of sequencing spanned 1 in 200,000 to 1 in 1 million T cells. Method: immunoSEQ multiplex PCR; TCRdb's copy keeps in-frame clones and lacks some. The sample has around 310,000 clones; around four fifths are singletons. This TCR was sampled from a human donor with chronic lymphocytic leukemia. Source: PBMCs, taken before ibrutinib treatment. The rearrangement links TRBV14 to TRBJ2-1; D remains unclear. The CDR3 nucleotides read TGTGCCAGCAGCCGACCTAGAAATGAGCAGTTCTTC. This sequence encodes CASSRPRNEQFF.